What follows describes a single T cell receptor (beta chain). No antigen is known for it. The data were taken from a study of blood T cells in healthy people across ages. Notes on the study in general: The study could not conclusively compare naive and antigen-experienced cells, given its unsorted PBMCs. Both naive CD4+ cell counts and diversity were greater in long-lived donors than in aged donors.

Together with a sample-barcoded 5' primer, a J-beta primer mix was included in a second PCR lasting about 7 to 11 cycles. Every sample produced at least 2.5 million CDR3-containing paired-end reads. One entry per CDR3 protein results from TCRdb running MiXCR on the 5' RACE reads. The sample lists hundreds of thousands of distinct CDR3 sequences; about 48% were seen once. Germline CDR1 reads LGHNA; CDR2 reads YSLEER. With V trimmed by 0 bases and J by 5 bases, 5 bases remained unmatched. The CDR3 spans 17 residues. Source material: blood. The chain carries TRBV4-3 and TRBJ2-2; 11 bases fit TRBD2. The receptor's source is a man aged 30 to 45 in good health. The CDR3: CASSQEGLAGGTGELFF. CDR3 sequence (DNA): TGCGCCAGCAGCCAAGAAGGGCTAGCGGGGGGAACCGGGGAGCTGTTTTTT.